A single sample gave rise to the 9 T cell receptor beta chains below, sequenced in a study of T cell responses to AZD1222 COVID-19 vaccine. Assay used: immunoSEQ multiplex PCR; TCRdb lists only in-frame clones, some missing. The sample has nearly 110,000 clones; approximately 88% are singletons. This specimen consisted of peripheral blood, obtained on day 0 of AZD1222 vaccination. The receptors shown here come from an adult in good health.

This clone has just one count. The V call is TRBV18, the J call TRBJ1-2; D ambiguous. The CDR3 loop spans 13 amino acids. Trimming left V 3 bases short and J 3 bases short, with 8 bases between. The germline V gene has CDR1 KGHSH and CDR2 LQKENI. The DNA for the CDR3 is TGTGCCAGCTCACCGACAACAGACTATGGCTACACCTTC. Amino acids: CASSPTTDYGYTF.

The genes are TRBV28 and TRBJ1-4; D gene uncertain. V dropped 7 bases and J dropped 5 bases, with 17 bases sitting between them. CDR1 is MDHEN, CDR2 SYDVKM, per germline. The CDR3 loop spans 15 amino acids. The DNA of the CDR3 is TGTGCCAGCACCCCCATGTGGGCCGTAAATGAAAAACTGTTTTTT. Amino acid sequence: CASTPMWAVNEKLFF.

CDR3 loop: CSRLARETQYF. In DNA form, the CDR3 reads TGCAGTCGACTAGCTCGGGAGACCCAGTACTTC. This chain uses TRBV20-1 with TRBJ2-5, with 7 bases identical to TRBD2. Germline CDR1 is DFQATT and CDR2 is SNEGSKA (reference sequence). This CDR3 spans 11 amino acids. The V gene end was trimmed by 8 bases and the J gene end by 5 bases; junction bases not matched to a gene: 5.

The V gene is TRBV7-3, the J gene TRBJ2-2; unclear D gene. This CDR3 has 15 amino acids. Germline V gene lookup returns CDR1 SGHTA and CDR2 FQGTGA. With 0 bases removed from V and 1 base from J, the gap between germline ends came to 6 bases. The CDR3 nucleotides are TGTGCCAGCAGCTTAACTAGCAGGAACACCGGGGAGCTGTTTTTT. Translated: CASSLTSRNTGELFF.

The chain couples TRBV12-3 or TRBV12-4 to TRBJ2-3; D is ambiguous. The CDR3 is 12 amino acids. Deletions cut 3 bases from V and 2 bases from J, with 3 bases between. CDR3 residues: CASSFNTDTQYF. In DNA form, the CDR3 reads TGTGCCAGCAGTTTTAACACAGATACGCAGTATTTT.

The chain employs TRBV12-5 and TRBJ2-1; no firm D call. Germline loops: CDR1 LGHNT, CDR2 FRNRAP. The ends were cut back, 2 bases at V and 4 bases at J, with 9 bases in the middle. The CDR3 sequence is 14 residues long. The DNA for the CDR3 is TGTGCTAGTGGTTTGTTGGCAGGTTACAATGAGCAGTTCTTC. Translating gives CASGLLAGYNEQFF.

The J gene is TRBJ1-4, the V gene TRBV2; D gene ambiguous. There are 13 residues in the CDR3. Germline V lookup: CDR1 SNHLY, CDR2 FYNNEI. The V gene lost 10 bases and the J gene lost 5 bases, with 14 bases spanning the gap. CDR3 DNA: TGTGCCACCCTAATGACGGAGAATGAAAAACTGTTTTTT. Residues: CATLMTENEKLFF.

The chain has TRBV7-2 and TRBJ1-1; 9 positions agree with TRBD1. CDR1 and CDR2 from the germline V gene are SGHTA and FQGNSA. The CDR3 is 15 amino acids. After removal of 4 bases from V and 0 bases from J, the junction contained 3 bases not matched to a gene. The CDR3 DNA follows: TGTGCCAGCAGCTCTCGACAGGGGGTGAACACTGAAGCTTTCTTT. The encoded protein is CASSSRQGVNTEAFF. Complete variable domain (other parts from reference TRBV7-2 and TRBJ1-1): GAGVSQSPSNKVTEKGKDVELRCDPISGHTALYWYRQSLGQGLEFLIYFQGNSAPDKSGLPSDRFSAERTGGSVSTLTIQRTQQEDSAVYLCASSSRQGVNTEAFFGQGTRLTVV.

This chain joins TRBV20-1 and TRBJ2-7; 9 nucleotides align to TRBD2. The germline V gene encodes CDR1 DFQATT and CDR2 SNEGSKA (reference sequence). The CDR3 consists of 14 residues. The J segment lost 4 bases and the V segment lost 3 bases, leaving 7 bases of the junction unmatched. The CDR3 reads CSASFAGGLYEQYF. For the CDR3, the DNA is TGCAGTGCTAGTTTCGCGGGAGGGCTTTACGAGCAGTACTTC.